This paragraph reports one T cell receptor beta chain. Its specific antigen is unknown. The record has no base qualities; no much larger clone is one base away. V drops 6 bases and J drops 1 base, leaving 6 bases in between. CDR1 and CDR2, per the germline V gene (reference sequence), are DFQATT and SNEGSKA. The CDR3 has 11 amino acids, counting the end cysteine and phenylalanine. Only the CDR3 DNA stays, 33 bases, in frame from base 1. The immunoSEQ hsTCRB v3.0 assay was used at survey level resolution for TRB variable region sequencing. TRB sequencing targeted a depth of about 40,000-50,000 T-cell genomes per sample. An Illumina MiSeq with a v3 150-cycle kit was used to sequence the pooled TRB libraries. Under the source paper's analysis protocol: Repertoire analysis was run in R within a reproducible Nextflow workflow that covered QC, data transformation and analysis. LymphoSeq2, an R package for exploring AIRR-Seq data, was used to implement custom analyses. A few samples that produced fewer than 5000 total TRB sequences were removed, so some 180 HIV repertoires were analyzed. Of the roughly 180 retained HIV repertoires, some 60 were collected before and 120 to 130 after ART initiation. Repertoires were downsampled to 5000 TRB nucleotide sequences, and summary statistics were averaged over 100 downsampling iterations. The analysis kept only TRB sequences whose CDR3 regions were at least seven amino acids long. Two measures captured diversity: a Shannon entropy-derived clonality score and the Gini coefficient. In the repertoire networks, any two of the top 5000 CDR3 amino acid sequences were connected whenever the two sequences differed by an edit distance of one. For TRB CDR3 amino acid sequences, antigen specificity groups and MHC restriction were predicted with GLIPH2. CDR3 amino acid sequences were matched against VDJdb and McPAS-TCR to flag known CMV, EBV, HIV or tissue antigen associations. Pre-ART, post-ART and control groups were compared with Wilcoxon signed-rank tests and Holm-Bonferroni correction. Imported from immuneACCESS, the table was reduced by TCRdb to in-frame sequences with V and J called. These copies leave out some clones; in studies compared against another copy, an unresolved V gene accounts for under half, and the cause of the remainder is not known. That table gives V, J and clone size, and the DNA gave D and trimming. The sample profile shows 26,000 or so clones; about 94% of them were found once. The ten largest account for 10% of the sample.

These data come from a study of long-term antiretroviral therapy in people with HIV (dated by TCRdb to 2022 to 2024). In the study overall: Collection of the earliest samples took place about a decade ahead of the 2015 WHO recommendation for immediate ART, at a time when ART was typically delayed until CD4 counts fell. A total of roughly 200 cryopreserved PBMC samples came from 30 or so adults with confirmed HIV infection and were collected serially over a mean of roughly six years (range 1-12). About 40% of the 30 participants with HIV were female. No cross-contamination during QIAcube processing was seen in test extractions of a monoclonal T-cell line run alongside a few dozen polyclonal samples. A retrospective serial study tested whether ART initiation and durable HIV suppression were associated with changes in peripheral blood TRB repertoire composition and diversity. The full study reports these points: HIV repertoires had narrower CDR3 length ranges than controls, and the network structure suggested an antigen-experienced repertoire that shifted only slightly toward naive after ART. No data were available on ART adherence, viral resistance or therapy changes, limiting inferences about post-ART repertoire changes. Because cell numbers in pre-ART samples were limited, unsorted PBMC were profiled instead of sorted CD4+ and CD8+ T cells. The samples were dated from 2004 to 2017, and the ART regimens that were used may be less effective than current ART regimens. Since PBMC availability was limited, sequencing covered only the TCR beta chain, with no alpha chain pairing. Expanded TRB clones identified before ART initiation dominated the repertoire at all time points, although this dominance fluctuated and declined in many PLHIV after ART. Starting ART was linked to a significant rise in TRB diversity, yet even with long-term ART the diversity remained significantly lower than in transplant donor controls.

Inclusion was restricted to participants for whom at least one PBMC sample before ART initiation and at least two post-ART samples were available. Every participant with HIV received treatment in the United States of America. Before DNA extraction, cryopreserved samples of about 0.95-10 million PBMC were thawed and washed. At the time of the earliest PBMC sample, participants with HIV were aged between roughly 23 and 60 years. PBMC samples from each participant spanned 1-4 timepoints before ART initiation and 2-8 timepoints after ART initiation, with a median of 7 samples. For every participant, serial HIV viral load, CD4+ T-cell count, ART history and demographic data were obtained. Genomic DNA was extracted from unsorted PBMC with a Qiagen kit on a QIAcube, processed in batches of 12 samples.

Here the sequenced sample was unsorted PBMCs, taken 6.2 years after starting antiretroviral therapy. The chain employs TRBV20-1 and TRBJ1-1; the D gene assignment is ambiguous. The TCR sequence derives from a man aged 35-49 years with HIV. The CDR3 protein: CSAEGNTEAFF. The nucleotide sequence is given as TGCAGTGCAGAAGGGAACACTGAAGCTTTCTTT.